The 19 T cell receptor beta chains below come from one sample, sequenced in a study of regulatory T cells in long-lasting Graves disease. iRepertoire HTBI primers and Arm-PCR of CDR3 regions built TCR beta libraries. TCRdb reanalysed the multiplex PCR reads using MiXCR and keeps one entry per CDR3 protein. Of some 500,000 distinct CDR3 sequences in the sample, roughly 14% were seen once. As to time point: newly diagnosed GD, antithyroid drugs for less than 3 months. From RNA extracted from PBMCs, the TCR library was made. These records were also assigned to another study, of T cells in Graves' hyperthyroidism and ophthalmopathy.

Sample: peripheral blood mononuclear cells (PBMCs), taken at new diagnosis, from a patient treated with antithyroid drugs. Source of these receptors: a man under 40 with Graves disease.

This clonotype was detected many times. The V and J genes are TRBV12-3 or TRBV12-4 and TRBJ2-1, with TRBD2 matching over 8 bases. The CDR3 is 16 amino acids. J gave up 7 bases and V 5 bases, and 13 bases lay outside the gene matches. The CDR3 protein is CASSQTIAGRGNEQFF. For the CDR3, the DNA is TGTGCCAGCAGTCAGACCATAGCGGGAAGGGGGAATGAGCAGTTCTTC.

This clonotype was counted many times. The V call is TRBV27, the J call TRBJ2-1; D not resolved. This CDR3 has 14 amino acids. CDR1 and CDR2 (germline): MNHEY, SMNVEV (reference sequence). Trimming took off 5 bases at V and 6 bases at J, with 14 bases between the two ends. CDR3: CASSPPRSVNEQFF. DNA of the CDR3: TGTGCCAGCAGTCCGCCGCGATCTGTCAATGAGCAGTTCTTC.

This clonotype has ten or more counts. This chain uses TRBV29-1 with TRBJ1-5, with D perhaps matching TRBD1 (6 bases). Between the trimmed V and J ends, which lost 0 bases and 0 bases, there was a span of 9 bases. Germline CDR1 SQVTM, CDR2 ANQGSEA. This CDR3 region has 15 residues. The DNA for the CDR3 is TGCAGCGTTGAAGAAGGGGGAAGTAGCAATCAGCCCCAGCATTTT. It specifies CSVEEGGSSNQPQHF. The full variable domain, its missing parts supplied by reference TRBV29-1 and TRBJ1-5, is SAVISQKPSRDICQRGTSLTIQCQVDSQVTMMFWYRQQPGQSLTLIATANQGSEATYESGFVIDKFPISRPNLTFSTLTVSNMSPEDSSIYLCSVEEGGSSNQPQHFGDGTRLSIL.

This clonotype was found many times. V is TRBV20-1 and J is TRBJ1-1; D is unresolved. Trimming pared 2 bases from V and 5 bases from J, leaving 15 bases between. Germline CDR1 reads DFQATT; CDR2 reads SNEGSKA (reference sequence). There are 14 residues in the CDR3. CDR3 sequence reads: CSARSRGLRTEAFF. DNA for the CDR3: TGCAGTGCTAGATCTCGAGGGCTGAGGACTGAAGCTTTCTTT.

Ten or more counts support this clonotype. The chain recombines TRBV10-3 with TRBJ2-5, with TRBD1 as a possible D gene (6 bases). Trimming removed 5 bases from V and 0 bases from J, with 10 bases in between. CDR3 length: 14 residues. Germline V gene lookup returns CDR1 ENHRY and CDR2 SYGVKD. Here the CDR3 DNA reads TGTGCCATCAGTTCTACAGGGCACCAAGAGACCCAGTACTTC. Its protein product is CAISSTGHQETQYF.

In its sample, this clonotype was seen many times. The chain links TRBV30 to TRBJ1-1; the D is unclear. The V and J ends lost 1 base and 2 bases respectively, with 11 bases between them. Germline-derived CDR1 and CDR2 are GTSNPN and SVGIG (reference sequence). CDR3 length equals 14 residues. CDR3 sequence reads: CAWSGPELNTEAFF. CDR3 DNA: TGTGCCTGGAGTGGCCCAGAGCTTAACACTGAAGCTTTCTTT.

For this clonotype: At one of its ends the junction is not consistent with the germline gene, which may arise from a read error. The CDR3 DNA reads TGTGCCAGCTCACCAAGTTATGGGGGAATGAGCACAGGTACGCAGTATTTT. Protein: CASSPSYGGMSTGTQYF. This chain links TRBV18 with TRBJ2-3, with D perhaps TRBD1 or TRBD2 (5 bases each). The CDR3 runs 17 residues. CDR1 and CDR2 from the germline V gene are KGHSH and LQKENI.

This clonotype was counted at least ten times. The V and J genes are TRBV30 and TRBJ2-3; D not resolved. Trimming cost V 1 base and J 1 base, with 9 bases left between them. This CDR3 contains 14 residues. The germline gives CDR1 GTSNPN, CDR2 SVGIG (reference sequence). Here the CDR3 DNA reads TGTGCCTGGAGTGGAGGTTCGGGCACAGATACGCAGTATTTT. It translates to CAWSGGSGTDTQYF.

The sample holds many counts of this clonotype. The chain recombines TRBV30 with TRBJ2-1; no clear D. The DNA matches TRBJ2-5 better at its end, which makes the J call doubtful. Germline V gives CDR1 GTSNPN, CDR2 SVGIG (reference sequence). This CDR3 comprises 12 residues. This chain's CDR3 is CAWNRNLETQYF. The DNA for the CDR3 is TGTGCCTGGAATCGGAACCTAGAGACCCAGTACTTC.

The CDR3 here is CASRDRRGGRASSGANVLTF. The CDR3 nucleotides read TGTGCCAGCAGAGATCGGAGGGGCGGGAGGGCGAGCTCTGGGGCCAACGTCCTGACTTTC. J is TRBJ2-6 and V is TRBV7-8; 9 bases fit TRBD2. The junction had 15 bases not matched to a gene; V was cut back by 6 bases and J by 0 bases. This CDR3 spans 20 amino acids. Per germline, CDR1 SGHVS and CDR2 FQNEAQ.

This clonotype was observed at least ten times. This chain joins TRBV6-2 or TRBV6-3 and TRBJ2-3, with D perhaps matching TRBD2 (6 bases). Germline V gene data show CDR1 as MNHEY and CDR2 as SVGEGT. The CDR3 is 15 residues long. With 0 bases removed from V and 3 bases from J, the gap between germline ends came to 10 bases. CDR3 loop: CASSYSAGRTDTQYF. Written as DNA, the CDR3 is TGTGCCAGCAGTTACTCGGCAGGGAGGACAGATACGCAGTATTTT.

This clonotype showed up just a few times. The chain has TRBV15 and TRBJ1-4; D gene ambiguous. The CDR3 consists of 15 residues. V was cut by 0 bases and J by 6 bases, with 11 bases left in between. Looked up from germline, CDR1 is LNHNV and CDR2 is YYDKDF (reference sequence). The CDR3 is CATSRDVLPDEKLFF. CDR3 in DNA: TGTGCCACCAGCAGAGATGTATTGCCGGATGAAAAACTGTTTTTT.

This clonotype was found many times. The rearrangement uses TRBV20-1 and TRBJ2-1; D possibly corresponds to TRBD2 (6 bases). Germline CDR1 reads DFQATT; CDR2 reads SNEGSKA (reference sequence). The CDR3 extends over 13 amino acids. V gave up 6 bases and J gave up 8 bases, with 17 bases separating them. This CDR3 reads CSAPGLAVDEQFF. The CDR3 nucleotides read TGCAGTGCCCCGGGCTTAGCGGTGGATGAGCAGTTCTTC.

At least ten counts were recorded for this clonotype. The V and J genes are TRBV7-9 and TRBJ2-1, with D possibly TRBD2 on 7 matching bases. V was cut by 7 bases and J by 6 bases, with 19 bases left in between. The germline V gene has CDR1 SEHNR and CDR2 FQNEAQ (reference sequence). The CDR3 consists of 15 residues. Here the CDR3 reads CASTPRGGDINEQFF. CDR3 bases: TGTGCCAGCACCCCAAGGGGGGGCGATATCAATGAGCAGTTCTTC.

This clonotype was seen at least ten times. In DNA, the CDR3 is TGTGCCAGCAGCCAAGCTTACGCCAGCTCCTACGAGCAGTACTTC. Translated: CASSQAYASSYEQYF. The genes are TRBV3-1 and TRBJ2-7; D ambiguous. Germline loops: CDR1 LGHDT, CDR2 YNNKEL (reference sequence). The length of the CDR3 is 15 residues. The V end was cut by 1 base, the J end by 0 bases, with 10 bases between.

This clonotype was picked up many times. This chain links TRBV7-8 with TRBJ2-7; 10 nucleotides align to TRBD2. V gave up 3 bases and J gave up 6 bases; unmatched junction bases: 2. From germline, CDR1 is SGHVS and CDR2 FQNEAQ. This CDR3 region has 13 residues. The CDR3 sequence is CASSLSGRGEQYF. The CDR3 region has the DNA TGTGCCAGCAGCTTGAGCGGGAGGGGCGAGCAGTACTTC.

This clonotype was found a few times. One base away lies a much larger clone, so this may be a sequencing read error. V gene TRBV27 combines with J gene TRBJ1-4; 7 bases line up with TRBD1. J gave up 6 bases and V 8 bases, and 9 bases lay outside the gene matches. CDR3 length: 14 residues. Germline V gives CDR1 MNHEY, CDR2 SMNVEV (reference sequence). The CDR3 loop is CASARGSADEKLFF. Written as DNA, the CDR3 is TGTGCCAGCGCCAGGGGGTCGGCTGATGAAAAACTGTTTTTT.

This clonotype has at least ten counts. The chain uses TRBV10-1 and TRBJ1-5, with D uncertain. CDR1 WNHNN and CDR2 SYGVQD come from the germline V gene (reference sequence). Trimming shortened V by 3 bases and J by 1 base, and 4 bases separated the two germline ends. The CDR3 covers 13 residues. The CDR3, as DNA: TGCGCCAGCAGTGACCGGAGCAATCAGCCCCAGCATTTT. Translated: CASSDRSNQPQHF.

The chain joins TRBV15 to TRBJ2-2; 8 nucleotides match TRBD2. The CDR3 is 17 residues long. Germline CDR1 and CDR2: LNHNV and YYDKDF (reference sequence). V gave up 0 bases and J gave up 4 bases; unmatched junction bases: 7. The CDR3 here is CATSRDRGLAGTGELFF. As DNA, the CDR3 is TGTGCCACCAGCAGAGATCGAGGGCTAGCGGGCACCGGGGAGCTGTTTTTT.